Below, 26 T cell receptor beta chains from the same sample are listed, as sequenced in a study of Graves' ophthalmopathy and Graves' hyperthyroidism. For repertoire sequencing, the TCR beta CDR3 regions were amplified from RNA transcripts. Second-round multiplex PCR came after a first-round RT-PCR that employed HTBI primers. MiXCR, run by TCRdb on the multiplex PCR reads, gives a single entry per CDR3 protein. Here the sample spans hundreds of thousands of distinct CDR3 sequences, about a fifth being singletons. The sample comprised peripheral blood. The source of these receptors is a woman younger than 30 with stable Graves' hyperthyroidism. Some clones in this sample may be carry-over from other donors' samples.

The chain employs TRBV25-1 and TRBJ2-7; possibly TRBD1 for D (7 bases). The CDR3 length is 20 residues. V was cut by 5 bases and J by 2 bases, with 31 bases left in between. Germline assignment: CDR1 MGHDK and CDR2 SYGVNS. In DNA, the CDR3 is TGTGCCAGCAGTCCTTCCCCAGGGGGGAAGGGTCAGCAGCCTGCCTACGAGCAGTACTTC. It encodes CASSPSPGGKGQQPAYEQYF.

This sequence joins TRBV28 and TRBJ2-5; TRBD1 matches at 7 bases. In germline, CDR1 is MDHEN, CDR2 SYDVKM. The CDR3 runs 13 residues. The V gene end was trimmed by 6 bases and the J gene end by 5 bases; junction bases not matched to a gene: 6. CDR3 bases: TGTGCCAGCAGAGAGACAGGGCTGGAGACCCAGTACTTC. It encodes CASRETGLETQYF.

This clonotype was counted a few times. The chain has TRBV20-1 and TRBJ2-2; D perhaps matches TRBD1 (6 bases). Germline assignment: CDR1 DFQATT and CDR2 SNEGSKA (reference sequence). CDR3 length: 16 residues. Trimming pared 6 bases from V and 0 bases from J, leaving 17 bases between. The CDR3 sequence: CSARPGERPNTGELFF. Written as DNA, the CDR3 is TGCAGTGCCCGACCAGGGGAGCGGCCGAACACCGGGGAGCTGTTTTTT.

This clonotype was counted at least ten times. J is TRBJ2-7 and V is TRBV9; 9 bases agree with TRBD2. The V segment lost 3 bases and the J segment 9 bases; nucleotides outside the gene matches: 10. The germline V gene encodes CDR1 SGDLS and CDR2 YYNGEE. The CDR3 length is 14 residues. The CDR3 protein is CASSATSGPGLQYF. CDR3 nucleotides: TGTGCCAGCAGCGCGACTAGCGGCCCGGGTTTGCAGTACTTC. Supplemented by reference TRBV9 and TRBJ2-7, the full variable domain reads DSGVTQTPKHLITATGQRVTLRCSPRSGDLSVYWYQQSLDQGLQFLIQYYNGEERAKGNILERFSAQQFPDLHSELNLSSLELGDSALYFCASSATSGPGLQYFGPGTRLTVT.

The chain joins TRBV12-3 or TRBV12-4 to TRBJ2-2; 9 bases line up with TRBD2. This CDR3 has 16 residues. J was trimmed by 4 bases and V by 3 bases; bases with no gene match: 6. The CDR3 DNA is TGTGCCAGCAGTTTGGCCAGCGGGAGGCCCACCGGGGAGCTGTTTTTT. Protein sequence: CASSLASGRPTGELFF.

This rearrangement joins TRBV28 to TRBJ1-5; D gene uncertain. The CDR3 has 15 amino acids. Germline V CDR1 and CDR2: MDHEN, SYDVKM. The ends were cut back, 4 bases at V and 7 bases at J, with 17 bases in the middle. The CDR3 spells CASSSHGRAGQPQHF. Written as DNA, the CDR3 is TGTGCCAGCAGTTCCCACGGAAGGGCAGGCCAGCCCCAGCATTTT.

A few counts support this clonotype. The rearrangement links TRBV11-1 to TRBJ1-1, with 9 bases that match TRBD1. Germline V gives CDR1 SGHAT, CDR2 FQDESV (reference sequence). The V and J ends lost 4 bases and 1 base, in that order; junction bases with no gene match: 7. This CDR3 is 16 amino acids long. The chain's CDR3 is CASSWKGTGRNTEAFF. Written as DNA, the CDR3 is TGTGCCAGCAGCTGGAAAGGGACAGGGAGGAACACTGAAGCTTTCTTT.

This clonotype has at least ten counts. The rearrangement links TRBV12-3 or TRBV12-4 to TRBJ1-1, with D tentatively TRBD1 (5 bases). Trimming stripped 2 bases from V and 10 bases from J, with 17 bases between. The CDR3 consists of 14 residues. CDR3 nucleotide sequence: TGTGCCAGCAGTTTACCCCAGGGCCGTATAAGAGCTTTCTTT. It specifies CASSLPQGRIRAFF.

The chain has TRBV29-1 and TRBJ1-1; no clear D gene. The CDR3 contains 12 residues. Germline V CDR1 and CDR2: SQVTM, ANQGSEA. V was trimmed by 6 bases and J by 4 bases, leaving 12 bases between them. The chain's CDR3 is CSVVVEGTEAFF. In DNA, the CDR3 is TGCAGCGTGGTTGTTGAGGGCACTGAAGCTTTCTTT.

On this clonotype: This may be a read error: a much more frequent sequence differs by one nucleotide. V and J are TRBV2 and TRBJ2-1; 7 bases fit TRBD2. The CDR3 loop spans 15 amino acids. V trimming: 6 bases; J trimming: 3 bases; junction bases outside the gene matches: 8. Germline V gene lookup returns CDR1 SNHLY and CDR2 FYNNEI. The CDR3 sequence is CASRPSREGYNEQFF. As DNA, the CDR3 is TGTGCCAGCAGGCCGAGTAGGGAGGGCTACAATGAGCAGTTCTTC.

This clonotype was seen many times. The chain employs TRBV20-1 and TRBJ1-1; D unresolved. CDR1 DFQATT and CDR2 SNEGSKA come from the germline V gene (reference sequence). Trimming cost V 3 bases and J 4 bases, with 9 bases left between them. The CDR3 consists of 12 residues. CDR3 protein: CSASDGRTEAFF. The CDR3 DNA sequence: TGCAGTGCTAGTGACGGGCGCACTGAAGCTTTCTTT.

The chain recombines TRBV19 with TRBJ1-1; maybe TRBD1 (5 bases). There are 16 residues in the CDR3. CDR1 is LNHDA, CDR2 SQIVND, per germline (reference sequence). V lost 6 bases, J lost 1 base, and 18 bases lay in between. Written as DNA, the CDR3 is TGTGCCAGTAGCAACCTGGGGGGGACCCGGAACACTGAAGCTTTCTTT. This sequence encodes CASSNLGGTRNTEAFF.

This clonotype was counted at least ten times. CDR3 amino acids: CASSYGGRTIPYEQYF. CDR3 nucleotide sequence: TGTGCCAGCAGTTACGGGGGACGGACTATCCCCTACGAGCAGTACTTC. This chain connects TRBV6-5 to TRBJ2-7, with a tentative D call TRBD2 (6 bases). Germline V lookup: CDR1 MNHEY, CDR2 SVGAGI. This CDR3 has 16 amino acids. V lost 2 bases to trimming and J lost 2 bases, with 16 bases between them.

In DNA form, the CDR3 reads TGTGCCAGCAGCTTGACTCTCAACGAGCAGTACTTC. Translation: CASSLTLNEQYF. The chain combines TRBV7-8 with TRBJ2-7; D gene uncertain. This CDR3 has 12 residues. V was trimmed by 3 bases and J by 5 bases, leaving 8 bases between them. CDR1 is SGHVS and CDR2 is FQNEAQ in the germline V gene.

This clonotype was seen ten or more times. The chain combines TRBV28 with TRBJ2-7; 7 nucleotides match TRBD1. This CDR3 comprises 16 residues. Germline lookup yields CDR1 MDHEN and CDR2 SYDVKM. The ends lost 5 bases at V and 6 bases at J; junction bases unmatched: 16. In DNA form, the CDR3 reads TGTGCCAGCAGTCCCCGGAAGGGGGCCTTATTACGCGAGCAGTACTTC. Its translation is CASSPRKGALLREQYF.

This clonotype was found many times. This CDR3 reads CASSSLRGYSGANVLTF. CDR3 nucleotides: TGTGCCAGCAGCTCCCTAAGGGGTTACTCTGGGGCCAACGTCCTGACTTTC. The gene calls are TRBV7-3 and TRBJ2-6; tentatively, D is TRBD1 (5 bases). The CDR3 spans 17 residues. Germline loops: CDR1 SGHTA, CDR2 FQGTGA. Deletions cut 4 bases from V and 0 bases from J, with 13 bases between.

This clonotype showed up just a few times. The chain couples TRBV11-2 to TRBJ1-2; D is uncertain. The CDR3 has 14 residues. Germline assignment: CDR1 SGHAT and CDR2 FQNNGV. V gave up 3 bases and J gave up 4 bases, with 12 bases separating them. The CDR3 here is CASSFPRESYGYTF. The CDR3 nucleotides read TGTGCCAGCAGCTTCCCAAGGGAGTCCTATGGCTACACCTTC.

This clonotype was seen ten or more times. The chain carries TRBV10-3 and TRBJ2-7; D is tentatively TRBD1 or TRBD2 (5 bases each). Germline V gives CDR1 ENHRY, CDR2 SYGVKD. V gave up 7 bases and J gave up 0 bases, with 13 bases separating them. This CDR3 comprises 14 residues. The CDR3 nucleotides are TGTGCCATCACCGGGACCTTGAGCTCCTACGAGCAGTACTTC. Protein: CAITGTLSSYEQYF.

Many counts were recorded for this clonotype. The V gene is TRBV6-5, the J gene TRBJ1-2; D gene uncertain. This CDR3 region has 12 residues. Between the trimmed V and J ends, which lost 8 bases and 7 bases, there was a span of 14 bases. Germline V gene sequence: CDR1 MNHEY, CDR2 SVGAGI. As DNA, the CDR3 is TGTGCCAGCGGATACGTCGAGACTGGCTACACCTTC. Residues: CASGYVETGYTF.

This clonotype came up many times. The genes are TRBV6-4 and TRBJ1-3; D not certain. Germline CDR1 reads MRHNA; CDR2 reads SNTAGT. V lost 7 bases to trimming and J lost 3 bases, with 22 bases between them. This CDR3 comprises 17 residues. The CDR3 DNA is TGTGCCAGCACCCTAAGCGGGTGGAGCCTCCATGGAAACACCATATATTTT. This codes for CASTLSGWSLHGNTIYF.

The chain uses TRBV20-1 and TRBJ2-2; D perhaps matches TRBD2 (6 bases). This CDR3 is 13 amino acids long. Germline CDR1 is DFQATT and CDR2 is SNEGSKA (reference sequence). V was cut by 0 bases and J by 7 bases, with 9 bases left in between. The CDR3 sequence is CSAREFGGGELFF. DNA for the CDR3: TGCAGTGCTAGAGAATTCGGGGGCGGGGAGCTGTTTTTT.

At least ten counts were recorded for this clonotype. The rearrangement joins TRBV6-1 to TRBJ2-7, with 9 positions matching TRBD1. V trimming: 2 bases; J trimming: 3 bases; junction bases outside the gene matches: 5. CDR3 length equals 15 residues. CDR1 MNHNS and CDR2 SASEGT come from the germline V gene. Here the CDR3 DNA reads TGTGCCAGCAGTGAACAGGGACAGGGCTACTACGAGCAGTACTTC. It encodes CASSEQGQGYYEQYF.

This clonotype has just a few counts. The chain carries TRBV5-1 and TRBJ1-2; 7 bases line up with TRBD1. CDR1 SGHRS and CDR2 YFSETQ come from the germline V gene. With V trimmed by 4 bases and J by 0 bases, 6 bases remained unmatched. This CDR3 contains 15 residues. CDR3 nucleotides: TGCGCCAGCAGCCCGACAGGGCCCCCTAACTATGGCTACACCTTC. Protein: CASSPTGPPNYGYTF.

In this sample, this clonotype turned up once. The gene calls are TRBV6-1 and TRBJ1-3, with a weak D call TRBD1 (6 bases). CDR1 MNHNS and CDR2 SASEGT come from the germline V gene. CDR3 length: 11 amino acids. V was pared by 11 bases and J by 10 bases, with 15 bases between. In DNA, the CDR3 is TGTGCCGGGGGGGCCACGGAGACCATATATTTT. Protein product: CAGGATETIYF.

This clonotype has only a few counts. V and J are TRBV24-1 and TRBJ1-1, with no clear D. V lost 10 bases and J 0 bases, leaving 11 bases between the germline ends. Germline V gene data show CDR1 as KGHDR and CDR2 as SFDVKD. The CDR3 has 13 residues. CDR3 DNA: TGTGCCACGGAGGACGGTATGAACACTGAAGCTTTCTTT. Translating it yields CATEDGMNTEAFF.

The sample holds many counts of this clonotype. A read error may be the cause here, since a much bigger clone is one base away. The rearrangement uses TRBV9 and TRBJ2-7; 7 bases agree with TRBD1. The CDR3 has 16 residues. The V segment lost 2 bases and the J segment 6 bases; nucleotides outside the gene matches: 14. From germline, CDR1 is SGDLS and CDR2 YYNGEE. CDR3 protein: CASSVDPRQGSREQYF. The CDR3 DNA reads TGTGCCAGCAGCGTTGACCCGAGACAGGGTAGTCGCGAGCAGTACTTC. Based on the CDR3 plus reference TRBV9 and TRBJ2-7, the full variable domain is DSGVTQTPKHLITATGQRVTLRCSPRSGDLSVYWYQQSLDQGLQFLIQYYNGEERAKGNILERFSAQQFPDLHSELNLSSLELGDSALYFCASSVDPRQGSREQYFGPGTRLTVT.